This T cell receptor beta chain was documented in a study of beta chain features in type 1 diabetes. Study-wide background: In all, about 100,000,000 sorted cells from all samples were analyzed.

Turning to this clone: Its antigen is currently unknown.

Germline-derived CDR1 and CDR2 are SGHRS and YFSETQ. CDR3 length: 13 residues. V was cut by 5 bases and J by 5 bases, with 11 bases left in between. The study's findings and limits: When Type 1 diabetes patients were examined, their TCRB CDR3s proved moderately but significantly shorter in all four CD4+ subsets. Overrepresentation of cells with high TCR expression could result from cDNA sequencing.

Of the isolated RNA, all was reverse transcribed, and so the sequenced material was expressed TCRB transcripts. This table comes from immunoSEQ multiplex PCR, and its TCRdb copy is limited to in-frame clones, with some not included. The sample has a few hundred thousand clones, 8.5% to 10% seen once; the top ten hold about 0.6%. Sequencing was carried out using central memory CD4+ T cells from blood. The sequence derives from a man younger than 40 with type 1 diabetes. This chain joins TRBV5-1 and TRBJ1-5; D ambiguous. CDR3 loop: CASSWAVDQPQHF. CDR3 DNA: TGCGCCAGCAGTTGGGCCGTAGATCAGCCCCAGCATTTT.